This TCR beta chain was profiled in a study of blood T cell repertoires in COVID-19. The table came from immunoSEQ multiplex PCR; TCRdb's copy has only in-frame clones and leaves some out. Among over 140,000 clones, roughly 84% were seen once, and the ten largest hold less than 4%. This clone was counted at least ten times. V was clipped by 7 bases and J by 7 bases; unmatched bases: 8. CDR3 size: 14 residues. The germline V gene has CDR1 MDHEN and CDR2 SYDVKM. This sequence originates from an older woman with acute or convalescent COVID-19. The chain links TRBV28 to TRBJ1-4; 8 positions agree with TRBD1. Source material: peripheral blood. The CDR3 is CASTQDRDGEKLFF. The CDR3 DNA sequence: TGTGCCAGCACTCAGGACAGGGACGGTGAAAAACTGTTTTTT.